These 25 T cell receptor beta chains were all obtained from the same sample, sequenced in a study of blood T cell repertoires in COVID-19. Sequencing was performed with immunoSEQ multiplex PCR; in TCRdb, only in-frame clones are kept and a portion is missing. Among a few hundred thousand clones listed, about 90% were seen once. Sequenced input: PBMCs or T cells enriched from blood (not recorded which). The receptors originated from a woman in her twenties or thirties who had recovered from COVID-19.

This clone was recorded a few times. The CDR3 region is CASSIDRDSYGYTF. In nucleotides, the CDR3 is TGTGCCAGTAGTATCGACCGGGACAGCTATGGCTACACCTTC. V is TRBV19 and J is TRBJ1-2, with 7 bases identical to TRBD1. Looked up from germline, CDR1 is LNHDA and CDR2 is SQIVND (reference sequence). This CDR3 has 14 residues. V dropped 3 bases and J dropped 4; count of bases not matched to a gene: 5. Filled out from reference TRBV19 and TRBJ1-2, the complete variable domain reads DGGITQSPKYLFRKEGQNVTLSCEQNLNHDAMYWYRQDPGQGLRLIYYSQIVNDFQKGDIAEGYSVSREKKESFPLTVTSAQKNPTAFYLCASSIDRDSYGYTFGSGTRLTVV.

This clone was seen just once. The chain has TRBV27 and TRBJ1-2; the D gene is possibly TRBD1 (5 bases). This CDR3 is built from 15 residues. Germline V gene lookup returns CDR1 MNHEY and CDR2 SMNVEV (reference sequence). V lost 2 bases and J 1 base, leaving 11 bases between the germline ends. In nucleotides, the CDR3 is TGTGCCAGCAGTTTAGCAGCCCAGGGTAACTATGGCTACACCTTC. It codes for CASSLAAQGNYGYTF.

The rearrangement joins TRBV6-6 to TRBJ1-1, with 12 bases matching TRBD1. V shed 5 bases and J 5 bases; nucleotides not matched to a gene: 9. CDR3 length equals 16 residues. Germline V gene lookup returns CDR1 MNHNY and CDR2 SVGAGI (reference sequence). DNA for the CDR3: TGTGCCAGCAGTAGACCCGGGACAGGGGGCACTACTGAAGCTTTCTTT. It codes for CASSRPGTGGTTEAFF.

The chain is built from TRBV19 and TRBJ1-5; D is undetermined. The CDR3 length is 15 residues. Germline V lookup: CDR1 LNHDA, CDR2 SQIVND (reference sequence). V shed 2 bases and J shed 1 base, with 9 bases lying between them. The CDR3 loop reads CASSIYSGSNQPQHF. The DNA of the CDR3 is TGTGCCAGTAGTATATACTCGGGGAGCAATCAGCCCCAGCATTTT.

The V gene is TRBV4-2, the J gene TRBJ1-2; TRBD1 aligns across 7 bases. CDR1 and CDR2 from the germline V gene are LGHNA and YNFKEQ. This CDR3 comprises 15 residues. After removal of 1 base from V and 8 bases from J, the junction contained 10 bases not matched to a gene. This chain's CDR3 is CASSQGGQGVFGYTF. In DNA, the CDR3 is TGTGCCAGCAGCCAAGGAGGTCAGGGGGTCTTCGGCTACACCTTC.

The V gene is TRBV19, the J gene TRBJ1-1; D might be TRBD1 (6 bases). Germline CDR1 reads LNHDA; CDR2 reads SQIVND (reference sequence). V dropped 4 bases and J dropped 5 bases, with 11 bases sitting between them. The CDR3 is 13 residues long. Written as DNA, the CDR3 is TGTGCCAGTAGTACCCTAAGGGGGACTGAAGCTTTCTTT. Translation gives CASSTLRGTEAFF.

The genes are TRBV13 and TRBJ2-1, with 9 nucleotides matching TRBD2. The CDR3 extends over 16 amino acids. V was clipped by 0 bases and J by 6 bases; unmatched bases: 6. Germline V lookup: CDR1 PRHDT, CDR2 FYEKMQ (reference sequence). The CDR3 sequence: CASSLGGLALTNEQFF. Written as DNA, the CDR3 is TGTGCCAGCAGCTTAGGGGGACTAGCACTTACCAATGAGCAGTTCTTC.

CDR3 sequence (DNA): TGTGCCATCAGTGAGTCGGGGGGAAGTGTGGATGGCTACACCTTC. Protein product: CAISESGGSVDGYTF. The chain uses TRBV10-3 and TRBJ1-2, with D maybe TRBD1 (5 bases). CDR3 length: 15 residues. Germline V gives CDR1 ENHRY, CDR2 SYGVKD. The V and J ends lost 0 bases and 6 bases respectively, with 14 bases between them.

This chain connects TRBV6-4 to TRBJ2-2, with D perhaps matching TRBD1 (5 bases). The germline V gene encodes CDR1 MRHNA and CDR2 SNTAGT. The CDR3 is 16 residues long. V shed 0 bases and J shed 4 bases, with 12 bases lying between them. The CDR3 nucleotides are TGTGCCAGCAGTGACTCGGTTCAGGGTAGCACCGGGGAGCTGTTTTTT. It translates to CASSDSVQGSTGELFF.

J is TRBJ1-2 and V is TRBV10-2, with no clear D. CDR1 is WSHSY and CDR2 is SAAADI in the germline V gene. Trimming cost V 6 bases and J 7 bases, with 18 bases left between them. The CDR3 length is 14 residues. This CDR3 reads CASRSGVGLRGYTF. DNA for the CDR3: TGCGCCAGCAGGTCCGGGGTGGGCCTCCGTGGCTACACCTTC.

This clone was picked up one time. The chain uses TRBV6-5 and TRBJ2-7, with TRBD2 matching 9 bases. J lost 3 bases, V lost 5 bases, and 5 bases had no gene match. From germline, CDR1 is MNHEY and CDR2 SVGAGI. The CDR3 covers 14 residues. CDR3 coding DNA: TGTGCCAGCAGTCGACTAGCGGATAACTACGAGCAGTACTTC. Amino acid sequence: CASSRLADNYEQYF.

Notes on this clone: A read error may produce the germline difference seen at one junction end. This chain links TRBV7-7 with TRBJ2-1; 8 bases line up with TRBD2. The V gene's germline CDR1 is SSHAT and CDR2 FNYEAQ (reference sequence). The CDR3 extends over 18 amino acids. The CDR3: CASSLGSGDDQWYNEQFF. The DNA of the CDR3 is TGTGCTAGCAGCTTAGGTAGCGGGGACGATCAATGGTACAATGAGCAGTTCTTC.

V usage is TRBV11-2 and J usage is TRBJ2-3, with 7 bases lining up with TRBD2. The V gene's germline CDR1 is SGHAT and CDR2 FQNNGV. This CDR3 has 16 amino acids. V was clipped by 2 bases and J by 0 bases; unmatched bases: 5. CDR3 sequence: CASSLPSSGSTDTQYF. For the CDR3, the DNA is TGTGCCAGCAGCTTACCATCTAGCGGAAGCACAGATACGCAGTATTTT.

V usage is TRBV5-1 and J usage is TRBJ2-1, with TRBD2 matching 10 bases. Germline assignment: CDR1 SGHRS and CDR2 YFSETQ. The CDR3 totals 15 residues. The junction had 5 bases not matched to a gene; V was cut back by 0 bases and J by 8 bases. CDR3 in amino acids: CASSLGQREGHEQFF. CDR3 nucleotide sequence: TGCGCCAGCAGCTTGGGTCAGCGGGAGGGCCATGAGCAGTTCTTC.

CDR3 sequence (DNA): TGTGCCAGCAGTCCCTGGACAGGAGCTAATGAAAAACTGTTTTTT. Translating gives CASSPWTGANEKLFF. The chain uses TRBV27 and TRBJ1-4, with 7 bases aligning to TRBD1. With 5 bases clipped from V and 3 bases from J, the junction kept 6 bases outside the gene matches. The CDR3 spans 15 residues. The germline V gene encodes CDR1 MNHEY and CDR2 SMNVEV (reference sequence). Filled out from reference TRBV27 and TRBJ1-4, the complete variable domain reads EAQVTQNPRYLITVTGKKLTVTCSQNMNHEYMSWYRQDPGLGLRQIYYSMNVEVTDKGDVPEGYKVSRKEKRNFPLILESPSPNQTSLYFCASSPWTGANEKLFFGSGTQLSVL.

The chain links TRBV12-3 or TRBV12-4 to TRBJ1-1; 9 nucleotides align to TRBD1. Trimming at V came to 4 bases and at J to 8 bases, leaving 5 bases not matched to a gene. This CDR3 spans 13 amino acids. CDR3 bases: TGTGCCAGCAGTTCCGGACAGGGGATGGAAGCTTTCTTT. Amino acid sequence: CASSSGQGMEAFF.

The chain uses TRBV2 and TRBJ2-2; 8 nucleotides line up with TRBD1. J lost 4 bases, V lost 8 bases, and 9 bases had no gene match. The CDR3 is made up of 15 amino acids. CDR1 and CDR2 (germline): SNHLY, FYNNEI. CDR3 sequence: CASSDRGSFTGELFF. Here the CDR3 DNA reads TGTGCCAGCTCCGACAGGGGTAGTTTCACCGGGGAGCTGTTTTTT.

This sequence joins TRBV27 and TRBJ2-7; tentatively, D is TRBD1 (6 bases). The CDR3 sequence is 13 residues long. Between the trimmed V and J ends, which lost 3 bases and 6 bases, there was a span of 12 bases. From germline, CDR1 is MNHEY and CDR2 SMNVEV (reference sequence). The CDR3 sequence: CASSFVRGREQYF. The CDR3 DNA reads as TGTGCCAGCAGTTTTGTCAGGGGACGCGAGCAGTACTTC.

The chain combines TRBV6-5 with TRBJ2-4, with D maybe TRBD2 (7 bases). Germline V gene lookup returns CDR1 MNHEY and CDR2 SVGAGI. V lost 0 bases and J 7 bases, leaving 13 bases between the germline ends. The CDR3 is made up of 15 amino acids. As DNA, the CDR3 is TGTGCCAGCAGTTACTCTGCGGGGGCTGGGAACATTCAGTACTTC. This translates into CASSYSAGAGNIQYF.

This chain uses TRBV7-9 with TRBJ2-7; D is ambiguous. Germline V gives CDR1 SEHNR, CDR2 FQNEAQ (reference sequence). V lost 5 bases, J lost 6 bases, and 11 bases lay in between. The CDR3 length is 12 residues. This CDR3 is CASSPIDSEQYF. Here the CDR3 DNA reads TGTGCCAGCAGCCCGATCGACTCCGAGCAGTACTTC.

This clone was seen only once. V is TRBV28 and J is TRBJ1-5; D is undetermined. Germline assignment: CDR1 MDHEN and CDR2 SYDVKM. The CDR3 spans 14 residues. Trimming took 6 bases from V and 7 from J, leaving 16 bases between them. Here the CDR3 reads CASSPPPVPQPQHF. Here the CDR3 DNA reads TGTGCCAGCAGCCCTCCCCCGGTCCCCCAGCCCCAGCATTTT.

This chain uses TRBV11-2 with TRBJ1-2, with TRBD1 as a possible D gene (5 bases). The germline V and J ends were trimmed by 1 base and 3 bases, with 12 bases remaining between them. Germline loops: CDR1 SGHAT, CDR2 FQNNGV. This CDR3 has 15 amino acids. The CDR3 spells CASSLVRTGHYGYTF. For the CDR3, the DNA is TGTGCCAGCAGCTTAGTCCGTACAGGACACTATGGCTACACCTTC.

This clone showed up just once. The CDR3 DNA is TGTGCCAGCAGCGTTGCGGGACAGAAACGCATGTCCGAGCAGTACTTC. Translating gives CASSVAGQKRMSEQYF. V and J are TRBV9 and TRBJ2-7, with a possible D match to TRBD1 (7 bases). Trimming stripped 2 bases from V and 6 bases from J, with 21 bases between. The CDR3 length is 16 residues. Germline V gene lookup returns CDR1 SGDLS and CDR2 YYNGEE. The whole variable domain, filled in from reference TRBV9 and TRBJ2-7, reads DSGVTQTPKHLITATGQRVTLRCSPRSGDLSVYWYQQSLDQGLQFLIQYYNGEERAKGNILERFSAQQFPDLHSELNLSSLELGDSALYFCASSVAGQKRMSEQYFGPGTRLTVT.

The CDR3, as DNA: TGCGCCAGCAGCCCCTGGGGGGATCGAAATAATTCACCCCTCCACTTT. Its translation is CASSPWGDRNNSPLHF. This chain joins TRBV5-1 and TRBJ1-6; the D gene is possibly TRBD1 (5 bases). This CDR3 contains 16 residues. Trimming left V 4 bases short and J 5 bases short, with 16 bases between. Germline lookup yields CDR1 SGHRS and CDR2 YFSETQ.

The CDR3 DNA follows: TGTGCCAGCAGCGGACTCGGACTAGCGGATTACTACGAGCAGTACTTC. Translating it yields CASSGLGLADYYEQYF. V is TRBV11-2 and J is TRBJ2-7; 10 bases match TRBD2. V dropped 5 bases and J dropped 3; count of bases not matched to a gene: 10. Germline CDR1 SGHAT, CDR2 FQNNGV. This CDR3 region has 16 residues.